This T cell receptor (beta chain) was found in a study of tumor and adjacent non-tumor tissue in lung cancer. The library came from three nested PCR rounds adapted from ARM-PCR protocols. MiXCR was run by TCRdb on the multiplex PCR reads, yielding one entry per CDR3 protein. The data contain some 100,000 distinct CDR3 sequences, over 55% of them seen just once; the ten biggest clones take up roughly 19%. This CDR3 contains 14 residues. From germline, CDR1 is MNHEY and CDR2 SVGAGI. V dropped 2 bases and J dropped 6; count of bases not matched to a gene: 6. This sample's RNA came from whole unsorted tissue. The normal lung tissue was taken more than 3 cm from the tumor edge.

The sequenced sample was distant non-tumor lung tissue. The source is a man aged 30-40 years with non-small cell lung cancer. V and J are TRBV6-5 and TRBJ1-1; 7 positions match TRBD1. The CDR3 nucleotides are TGTGCCAGCAGTTACAACCGGGACAGTCCTGAAGCTTTCTTT. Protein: CASSYNRDSPEAFF.